The 2 T cell receptor beta chains reported below all come from one sample, sequenced in a study of graft-versus-host responses after intestinal transplantation. This table comes from immunoSEQ multiplex PCR, and its TCRdb copy is limited to in-frame clones, with some not included. Of 80,000 to 100,000 clones listed, roughly nine tenths are singletons. Their antigens are not known. The sample was unstimulated CD4+ T cells sorted from spleen or lymph node cells, taken before transplant. The receptors originated from a human donor who was the organ donor for an intestinal transplant.

J is TRBJ1-1 and V is TRBV7-9; D unclear. Germline values: CDR1 SEHNR, CDR2 FQNEAQ (reference sequence). The V end lost 5 bases, the J end lost 0 bases, and 13 bases lay between the germline ends. This CDR3 region has 15 residues. The CDR3 DNA reads as TGTGCCAGCAGCCCCCGAGGGCTAATGAACACTGAAGCTTTCTTT. Translation: CASSPRGLMNTEAFF.

The chain uses TRBV7-3 and TRBJ2-2; perhaps TRBD1 as D (5 bases). V lost 4 bases and J 3 bases, leaving 21 bases between the germline ends. The V gene's germline CDR1 is SGHTA and CDR2 FQGTGA. The CDR3 contains 18 residues. For the CDR3, the DNA is TGTGCCAGCAGCTCCCCCCTTAGCTCCAGGGTGGACACCGGGGAGCTGTTTTTT. Amino acids: CASSSPLSSRVDTGELFF.